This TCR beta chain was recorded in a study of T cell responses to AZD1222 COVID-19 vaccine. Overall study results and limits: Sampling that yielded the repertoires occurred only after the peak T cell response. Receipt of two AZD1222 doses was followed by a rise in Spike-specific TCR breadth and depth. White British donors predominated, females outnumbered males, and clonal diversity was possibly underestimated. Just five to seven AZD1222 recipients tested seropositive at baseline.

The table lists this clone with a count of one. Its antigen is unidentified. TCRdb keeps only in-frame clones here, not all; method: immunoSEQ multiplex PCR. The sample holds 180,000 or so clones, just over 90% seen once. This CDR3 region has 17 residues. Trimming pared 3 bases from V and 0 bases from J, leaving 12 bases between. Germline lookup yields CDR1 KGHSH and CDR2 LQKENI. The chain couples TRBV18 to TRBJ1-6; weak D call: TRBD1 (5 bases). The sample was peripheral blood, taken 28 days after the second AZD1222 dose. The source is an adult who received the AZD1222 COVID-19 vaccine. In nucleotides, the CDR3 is TGTGCCAGCTCACCCGGGGACTACAGCTCCTATAATTCACCCCTCCACTTT. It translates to CASSPGDYSSYNSPLHF.